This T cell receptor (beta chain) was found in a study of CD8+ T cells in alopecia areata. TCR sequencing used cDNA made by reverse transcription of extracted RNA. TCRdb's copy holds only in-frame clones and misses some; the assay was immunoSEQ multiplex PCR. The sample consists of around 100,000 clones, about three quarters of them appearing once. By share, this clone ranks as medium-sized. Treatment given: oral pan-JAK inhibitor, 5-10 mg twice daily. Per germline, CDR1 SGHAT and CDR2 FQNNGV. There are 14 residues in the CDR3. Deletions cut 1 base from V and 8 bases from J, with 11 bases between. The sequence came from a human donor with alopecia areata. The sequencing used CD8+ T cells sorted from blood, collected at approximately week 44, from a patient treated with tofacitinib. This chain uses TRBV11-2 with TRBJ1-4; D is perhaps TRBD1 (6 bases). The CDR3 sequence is CASSLGQANEKLFF. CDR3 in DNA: TGTGCCAGCAGCTTAGGACAGGCGAACGAAAAACTGTTTTTT.